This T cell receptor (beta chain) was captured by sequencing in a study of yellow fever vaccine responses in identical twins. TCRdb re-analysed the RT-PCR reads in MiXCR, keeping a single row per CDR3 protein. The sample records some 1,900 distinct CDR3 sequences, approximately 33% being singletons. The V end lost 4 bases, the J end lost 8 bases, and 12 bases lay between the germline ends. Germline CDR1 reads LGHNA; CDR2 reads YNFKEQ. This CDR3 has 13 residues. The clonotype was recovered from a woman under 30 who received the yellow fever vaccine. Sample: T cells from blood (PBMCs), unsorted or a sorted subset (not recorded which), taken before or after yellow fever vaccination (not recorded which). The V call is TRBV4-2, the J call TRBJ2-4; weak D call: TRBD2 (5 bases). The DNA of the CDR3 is TGTGCCAGCAGCCCTTACGGAGGTTACATTCAGTACTTC. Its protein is CASSPYGGYIQYF.